This T cell receptor beta chain was documented in a study of response to subunit inactivated influenza vaccine. About this clonotype itself: Its specificity is unknown.

Overall study findings and caveats: Seasonal influenza vaccination, on each occasion, was suggested by the authors to recruit few new T cells.

Germline assignment: CDR1 DFQATT and CDR2 SNEGSKA (reference sequence). The CDR3 has 17 residues. The V segment lost 2 bases and the J segment 7 bases; nucleotides outside the gene matches: 15. TCRdb redid the calling of the RT-PCR reads with MiXCR, one entry per CDR3 protein. The table includes 700,000 to 900,000 distinct CDR3 sequences, around 20% detected once. The receptor comes from a man in his fifties who received an inactivated influenza vaccine. The sequenced sample was PBMCs from blood, obtained 5 to 6 days after vaccination. V and J are TRBV20-1 and TRBJ2-1; the match to TRBD2 covers 9 bases. This chain's CDR3 is CSARLPGRLAGRNEQFF. The CDR3 DNA reads TGCAGTGCTAGACTCCCCGGGCGGCTAGCGGGGAGGAATGAGCAGTTCTTC.